The text below deals with one T cell receptor (beta chain). Its antigen is still unknown. The data are from a study of T cell responses to AZD1222 COVID-19 vaccine. Study findings and constraints: Dominant at 160-218 and 743-854, vaccine-associated CD4 TCRs also spanned spike. Donor demographics were predominantly white British with a female majority; clonal diversity may be underestimated.

Trimming removed 2 bases from V and 4 bases from J, with 15 bases in between. CDR1 and CDR2 from the germline V gene are SGDLS and YYNGEE. CDR3 size: 15 residues. Method: immunoSEQ multiplex PCR; TCRdb's copy keeps in-frame clones and lacks some. The profile covers 90,000 to 150,000 clones, with 80% to 90% appearing a single time and 7.5% to 9.5% taken by the ten largest. Sample: peripheral blood, taken on day 0 of AZD1222 vaccination. The chain couples TRBV9 to TRBJ1-2; a weak D match, TRBD1 (6 bases). This TCR was sampled from an adult in good health. In nucleotides, the CDR3 is TGTGCCAGCAGCGTGGGCCCCGGACAGTTCTATGGCTACACCTTC. Translated: CASSVGPGQFYGYTF.